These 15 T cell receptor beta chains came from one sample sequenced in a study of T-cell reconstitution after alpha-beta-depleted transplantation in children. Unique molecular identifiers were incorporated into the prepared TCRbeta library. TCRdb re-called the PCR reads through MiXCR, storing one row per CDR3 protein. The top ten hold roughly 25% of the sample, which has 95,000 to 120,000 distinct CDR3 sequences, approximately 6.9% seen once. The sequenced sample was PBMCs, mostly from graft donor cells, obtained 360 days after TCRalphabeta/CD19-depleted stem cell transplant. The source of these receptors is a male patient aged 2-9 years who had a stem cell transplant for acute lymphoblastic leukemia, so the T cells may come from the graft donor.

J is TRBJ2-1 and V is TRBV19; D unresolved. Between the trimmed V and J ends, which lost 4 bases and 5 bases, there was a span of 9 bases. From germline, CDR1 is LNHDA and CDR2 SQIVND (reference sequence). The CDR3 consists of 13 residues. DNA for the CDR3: TGTGCCAGTAGTACGGGCCTCCACAATGAGCAGTTCTTC. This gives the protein CASSTGLHNEQFF.

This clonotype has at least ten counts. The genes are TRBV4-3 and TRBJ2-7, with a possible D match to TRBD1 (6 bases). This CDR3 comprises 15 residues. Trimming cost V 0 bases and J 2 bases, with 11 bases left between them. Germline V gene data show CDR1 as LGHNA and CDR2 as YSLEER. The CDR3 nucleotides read TGCGCCAGCAGCCAAGATCCAGGGGACACCTACGAGCAGTACTTC. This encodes CASSQDPGDTYEQYF.

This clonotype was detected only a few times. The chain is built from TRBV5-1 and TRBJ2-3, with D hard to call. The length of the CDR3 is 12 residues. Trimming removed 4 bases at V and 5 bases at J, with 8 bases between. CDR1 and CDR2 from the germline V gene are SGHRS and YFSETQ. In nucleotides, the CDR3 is TGCGCCAGCAGCCTATCCAAAGATACGCAGTATTTT. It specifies CASSLSKDTQYF.

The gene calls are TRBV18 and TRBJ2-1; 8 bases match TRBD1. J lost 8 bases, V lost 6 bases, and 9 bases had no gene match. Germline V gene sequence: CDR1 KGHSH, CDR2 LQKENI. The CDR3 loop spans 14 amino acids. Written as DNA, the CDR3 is TGTGCCAGCTCCAGTAGTCAGGGGGCCCATGAGCAGTTCTTC. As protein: CASSSSQGAHEQFF.

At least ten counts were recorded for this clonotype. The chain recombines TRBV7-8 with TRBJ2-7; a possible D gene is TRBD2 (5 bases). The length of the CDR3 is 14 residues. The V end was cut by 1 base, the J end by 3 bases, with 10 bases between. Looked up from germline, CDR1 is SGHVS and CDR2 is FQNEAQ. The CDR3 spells CASSLVGAGYEQYF. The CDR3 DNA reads TGTGCCAGCAGCTTAGTAGGCGCGGGCTACGAGCAGTACTTC.

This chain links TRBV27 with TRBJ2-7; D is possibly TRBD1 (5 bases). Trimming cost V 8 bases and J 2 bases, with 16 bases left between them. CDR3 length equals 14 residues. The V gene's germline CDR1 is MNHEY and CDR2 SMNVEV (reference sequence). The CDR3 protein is CASGTGNYAYEQYF. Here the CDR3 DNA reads TGTGCCAGCGGTACAGGTAACTACGCCTACGAGCAGTACTTC.

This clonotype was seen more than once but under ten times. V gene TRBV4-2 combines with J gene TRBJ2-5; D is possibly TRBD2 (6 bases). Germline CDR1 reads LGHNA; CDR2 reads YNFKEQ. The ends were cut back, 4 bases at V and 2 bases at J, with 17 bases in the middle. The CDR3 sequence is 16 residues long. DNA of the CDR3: TGTGCCAGCAGCCTCGAGGAGGGACTTTTACAAGAGACCCAGTACTTC. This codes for CASSLEEGLLQETQYF.

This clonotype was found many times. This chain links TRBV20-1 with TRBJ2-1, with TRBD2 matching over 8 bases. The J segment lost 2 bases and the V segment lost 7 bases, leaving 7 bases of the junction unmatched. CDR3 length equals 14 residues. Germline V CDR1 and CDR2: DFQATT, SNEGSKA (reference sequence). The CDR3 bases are TGCAGTGACCGGCGGGAGGACGCCTACAATGAGCAGTTCTTC. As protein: CSDRREDAYNEQFF.

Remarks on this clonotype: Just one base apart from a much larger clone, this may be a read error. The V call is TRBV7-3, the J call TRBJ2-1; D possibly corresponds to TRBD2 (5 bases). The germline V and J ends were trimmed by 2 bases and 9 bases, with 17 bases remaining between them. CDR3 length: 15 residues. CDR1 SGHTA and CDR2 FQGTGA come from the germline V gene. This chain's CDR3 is CASSLYLEGEGEQFF. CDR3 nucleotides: TGTGCCAGCAGCTTATATCTAGAGGGAGAGGGTGAGCAGTTCTTC.

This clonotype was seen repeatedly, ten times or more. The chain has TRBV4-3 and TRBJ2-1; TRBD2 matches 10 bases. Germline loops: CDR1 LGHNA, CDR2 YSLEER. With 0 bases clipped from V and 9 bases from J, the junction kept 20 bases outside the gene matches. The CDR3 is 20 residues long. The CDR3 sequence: CASSQERGFWESGGAPEQFF. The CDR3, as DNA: TGCGCCAGCAGCCAAGAAAGGGGCTTCTGGGAAAGCGGGGGGGCCCCTGAGCAGTTCTTC.

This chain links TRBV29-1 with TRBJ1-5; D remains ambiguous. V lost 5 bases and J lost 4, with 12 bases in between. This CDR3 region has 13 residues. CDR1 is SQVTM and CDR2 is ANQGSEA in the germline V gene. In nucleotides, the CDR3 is TGCAGCGTTCCGGGGTTTGGGAATCAGCCCCAGCATTTT. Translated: CSVPGFGNQPQHF.

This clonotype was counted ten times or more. CDR3 loop: CASSPVLRTPNGYTF. The CDR3 nucleotides read TGTGCCAGCAGCCCCGTTTTGAGAACCCCCAATGGCTACACCTTC. The chain employs TRBV12-3 or TRBV12-4 and TRBJ1-2; D is uncertain. The V and J ends lost 6 bases and 6 bases respectively, with 20 bases between them. The CDR3 covers 15 residues.

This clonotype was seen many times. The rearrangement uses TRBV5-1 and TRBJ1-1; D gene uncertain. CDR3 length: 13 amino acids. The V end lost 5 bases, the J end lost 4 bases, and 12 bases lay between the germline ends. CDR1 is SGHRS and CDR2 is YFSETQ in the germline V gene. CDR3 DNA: TGCGCCAGCAGTTTTTACCGGGGCACTGAAGCTTTCTTT. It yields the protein CASSFYRGTEAFF. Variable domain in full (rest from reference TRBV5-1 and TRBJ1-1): KAGVTQTPRYLIKTRGQQVTLSCSPISGHRSVSWYQQTPGQGLQFLFEYFSETQRNKGNFPGRFSGRQFSNSRSEMNVSTLELGDSALYLCASSFYRGTEAFFGQGTRLTVV.

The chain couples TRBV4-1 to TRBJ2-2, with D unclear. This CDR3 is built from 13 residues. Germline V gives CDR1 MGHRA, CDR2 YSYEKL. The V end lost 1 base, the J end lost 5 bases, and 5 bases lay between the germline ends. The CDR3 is CASSQGPTGELFF. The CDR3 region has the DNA TGCGCCAGCAGCCAAGGCCCGACCGGGGAGCTGTTTTTT.

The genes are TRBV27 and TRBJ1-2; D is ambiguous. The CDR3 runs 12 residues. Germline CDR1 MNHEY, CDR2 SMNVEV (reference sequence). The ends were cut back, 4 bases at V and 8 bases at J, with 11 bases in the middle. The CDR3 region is CASSSLLEGYTF. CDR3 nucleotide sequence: TGTGCCAGCAGTTCCCTACTGGAGGGCTACACCTTC.